This entry is about one TCR beta chain. This clone was seen a single time. Its antigen is currently not known. The record has no base qualities; no much larger clone is one base away. This entry is derived from a study of T cell responses to AZD1222 COVID-19 vaccine (dated by TCRdb to 2020 to 2022). About the full investigation: AZD1222 recipients whose second dose came at about 4 weeks and those whose second dose came at about 12 weeks were combined into one group, since spike-specific TCR depth and breadth did not differ between the two schedules. TCR sequencing covered more than 230 trial participants: 207 given two doses of AZD1222 and about 26 given two doses of MenACWY control vaccine. Trial participants were enrolled by age into subgroups of 18-55, 56-69 and 70-plus years, and about 150, 27 and 61 TCR-sequenced participants, respectively, were included in these subgroups. The paper as a whole reports these results and caveats: Because no day 14 peak-response samples were available, repertoires were characterized only after the peak T cell response. The vaccine-associated CD4 TCRs covered the entire spike protein, and the dominant responses fell in regions 160-218 and 743-854. After two AZD1222 doses, both the breadth and the depth of spike-specific TCRs were significantly higher than at day 0 and than in MenACWY recipients. In the small 56-69-year group, the increase in depth fell short of significance, most likely because of low power. Epitopes outside the regions mutated in the B.1.351 and B.1.1.7 variants were reportedly recognized by nearly half of the unique spike-specific TCRs. Conclusions about previously exposed vaccinees are limited, since just a handful of AZD1222 recipients were seropositive for SARS-CoV-2 at baseline. Participants were mostly white British and included more females than males, and it was suggested by the authors that clonal diversity may have been underestimated.

The CDR3 regions of human TCRbeta chains were subjected to immunosequencing. In the source study's methods: Repertoire TCRs were checked for matches against a reference library of SARS-CoV-2-specific TCRs that had been generated using the MIRA antigen-specificity platform. Breadth meant the fraction of unique TCRs that were SARS-CoV-2-associated, whereas depth meant the fraction of total T cells that were SARS-CoV-2-associated. Using the MIRA data, each spike-specific TCR was assigned both to the spike region to which the TCR was reactive and to a CD4 or CD8 class. Log10-transformed breadth and depth values were compared by one-way ANOVA with Sidak's multiple comparisons tests. TCRdb took over this immuneACCESS table, retaining in-frame rearrangements with V and J assigned. Such tables are incomplete; in checked studies, under half of the missing clones stem from an unresolved V gene, and the remainder is unexplained. D and trimming come from the DNA, and the V and J calls and clone size come from that table. This sample gives fewer than 200,000 clones in total; roughly 92% of them show up just once. The ten largest make up about 9.4% of the sample.

Reading the label with the study, this specimen's time point is: baseline before first vaccination. Samples from vaccinated people were obtained from the UK trials COV001 and COV002, which included a single-blind randomized controlled phase 2/3 trial of AZD1222 (ChAdOx1 nCoV-19) in healthy adults. For TCRbeta chain sequencing, PBMC samples were collected from trial participants at day 0 and at day 28 after the second dose. This clonotype originated in an adult in good health. The sequencing used peripheral blood, collected on day 0 of AZD1222 vaccination.

Read as DNA, the sequence is TGTGCCAGCAGTCCTCCGGGGGGCACTGAAGCTTTCTTT. Its coded protein is CASSPPGGTEAFF. The V and J genes are TRBV13 and TRBJ1-1; a weak D assignment points to TRBD1 (5 bases agree). Per the germline V gene (reference sequence), PRHDT is the CDR1 and FYEKMQ is the CDR2. V is clipped by 6 bases and J by 4 bases, and the sequence between their germline boundaries is 12 bases long. Spanning cysteine to phenylalanine, the CDR3 consists of 13 amino acids. Solely the CDR3 DNA is kept, with 39 bases framed from the first base.